This TCR beta chain was retrieved from a study of beta chain features in type 1 diabetes. Of the isolated RNA, all was reverse transcribed, and so the sequenced material was expressed TCRB transcripts. Profiling relied on immunoSEQ multiplex PCR, and the TCRdb table lists in-frame clones only, not all of them. The repertoire has more than 250,000 clones, about 20% of them found once; the top ten carry around 0.03%. In the case of this clone: What it binds is not known.

The ends lost 5 bases at V and 4 bases at J; junction bases unmatched: 3. The CDR3 is made up of 14 amino acids. CDR1 is LGHNA, CDR2 YSLEER, per germline. Whole-study findings and limits: Among patients with Type 1 diabetes, TCRB CDR3s were moderately but significantly shorter in every one of the four CD4+ subsets.

The specimen was naive CD4+ T cells from blood. This TCR was sampled from a woman aged 40 to 50 with type 1 diabetes. The chain combines TRBV4-3 with TRBJ1-4; 8 bases are a match to TRBD1. The DNA for the CDR3 is TGCGCCAGCAGCTTACAGGGGGATAATGAAAAACTGTTTTTT. It codes for CASSLQGDNEKLFF.